Presented here are 26 T cell receptor beta chains from one specimen sequenced in a study of control samples from healthy donors and cancer patients. Measured with immunoSEQ multiplex PCR; TCRdb has only the in-frame clones, and not every one. The sample includes some 71,000 clones, roughly nine tenths seen only once; the top ten take approximately 1.2%. Specimen: PBMCs. These TCRs come from a woman aged 50 to 60 with colorectal cancer.

V usage is TRBV5-1 and J usage is TRBJ1-2; 9 positions match TRBD1. The CDR3 runs 12 residues. CDR1 SGHRS and CDR2 YFSETQ come from the germline V gene. V lost 3 bases to trimming and J lost 7 bases; unmatched junction nucleotides: 1. The CDR3 nucleotides are TGCGCCAGCAGCTGGGACAGGGCTGGCTACACCTTC. This encodes CASSWDRAGYTF. Complete variable domain (other parts from reference TRBV5-1 and TRBJ1-2): KAGVTQTPRYLIKTRGQQVTLSCSPISGHRSVSWYQQTPGQGLQFLFEYFSETQRNKGNFPGRFSGRQFSNSRSEMNVSTLELGDSALYLCASSWDRAGYTFGSGTRLTVV.

The chain has TRBV9 and TRBJ1-3; 9 positions agree with TRBD1. Germline V gene sequence: CDR1 SGDLS, CDR2 YYNGEE. V gave up 4 bases and J gave up 3 bases; unmatched junction bases: 8. This CDR3 is 16 amino acids long. The CDR3 region is CASSPGQGTFGNTIYF. In DNA, the CDR3 is TGTGCCAGCAGCCCCGGACAGGGGACTTTTGGAAACACCATATATTTT.

The chain joins TRBV4-2 to TRBJ1-1; 7 bases fit TRBD1. The CDR3 length is 14 residues. The V and J ends lost 3 bases and 5 bases, in that order; junction bases with no gene match: 6. Germline CDR1 is LGHNA and CDR2 is YNFKEQ. CDR3 amino acids: CASSQQTGKTEAFF. Written as DNA, the CDR3 is TGTGCCAGCAGCCAGCAGACAGGGAAGACTGAAGCTTTCTTT.

The chain employs TRBV15 and TRBJ2-3; D is possibly TRBD1 (5 bases). From germline, CDR1 is LNHNV and CDR2 YYDKDF (reference sequence). V was trimmed by 3 bases and J by 4 bases, leaving 14 bases between them. This CDR3 has 15 amino acids. The CDR3 loop is CATSSKRGTADTQYF. CDR3 nucleotides: TGTGCCACCAGCAGTAAAAGGGGAACAGCAGATACGCAGTATTTT.

Written as DNA, the CDR3 is TGTGCCAGCAGCTTCACAGATACCCAGGGGGAAAAACTGTTTTTT. It encodes CASSFTDTQGEKLFF. This chain connects TRBV2 to TRBJ1-4, with a weak D call TRBD1 (6 bases). V was pared by 6 bases and J by 8 bases, with 19 bases between. This CDR3 has 15 amino acids. Germline V gene lookup returns CDR1 SNHLY and CDR2 FYNNEI.

The chain uses TRBV29-1 and TRBJ2-3; D unclear. V lost 4 bases and J lost 2, with 7 bases in between. The V gene's germline CDR1 is SQVTM and CDR2 ANQGSEA. The CDR3 runs to 12 residues. The CDR3 region is CSVVLTTDTQYF. The CDR3 DNA follows: TGCAGCGTTGTATTGACCACAGATACGCAGTATTTT.

The gene calls are TRBV7-6 and TRBJ1-5, with a possible D match to TRBD1 (5 bases). Germline V gene data show CDR1 as SGHVS and CDR2 as FNYEAQ. This CDR3 spans 14 amino acids. V lost 2 bases and J 5 bases, leaving 10 bases between the germline ends. The CDR3 here is CASSLLGADQPQHF. The CDR3, as DNA: TGTGCCAGCAGCTTACTTGGGGCTGATCAGCCCCAGCATTTT. Looking up the rest from reference TRBV7-6 and TRBJ1-5 gives the full variable domain: GAGVSQSPRYKVTKRGQDVALRCDPISGHVSLYWYRQALGQGPEFLTYFNYEAQQDKSGLPNDRFSAERPEGSISTLTIQRTEQRDSAMYRCASSLLGADQPQHFGDGTRLSIL.

The rearrangement links TRBV2 to TRBJ1-5; D gene unclear. The CDR3 loop spans 15 amino acids. V lost 3 bases and J 2 bases, leaving 11 bases between the germline ends. Germline V gives CDR1 SNHLY, CDR2 FYNNEI. CDR3 coding DNA: TGTGCCAGCAGTGATCGGGCAGCAGGCAATCAGCCCCAGCATTTT. Its protein product is CASSDRAAGNQPQHF.

This clone was seen once. V gene TRBV28 combines with J gene TRBJ1-2; D perhaps matches TRBD1 (5 bases). Germline loops: CDR1 MDHEN, CDR2 SYDVKM. V was trimmed by 6 bases and J by 1 base, leaving 15 bases between them. This CDR3 comprises 15 residues. This chain's CDR3 is CASRPSRGFNYGYTF. For the CDR3, the DNA is TGTGCCAGCAGACCGTCGCGGGGGTTTAACTATGGCTACACCTTC.

This sequence joins TRBV9 and TRBJ2-1; 8 bases map to TRBD1. V was clipped by 0 bases and J by 2 bases; unmatched bases: 4. CDR1 is SGDLS and CDR2 is YYNGEE in the germline V gene. The CDR3 has 16 amino acids. CDR3: CASSVAGTGAYNEQFF. Written as DNA, the CDR3 is TGTGCCAGCAGCGTAGCTGGGACAGGCGCCTACAATGAGCAGTTCTTC.

J is TRBJ2-7 and V is TRBV11-2, with D possibly called TRBD1 or TRBD2 (5 bases each). Germline V lookup: CDR1 SGHAT, CDR2 FQNNGV. With 5 bases removed from V and 5 bases from J, the gap between germline ends came to 16 bases. CDR3 length equals 14 residues. The CDR3 region has the DNA TGTGCCAGCAGCCGCACGGGACCACAGGACGAGCAGTACTTC. This sequence encodes CASSRTGPQDEQYF. The full variable domain, its missing parts supplied by reference TRBV11-2 and TRBJ2-7, is EAGVAQSPRYKIIEKRQSVAFWCNPISGHATLYWYQQILGQGPKLLIQFQNNGVVDDSQLPKDRFSAERLKGVDSTLKIQPAKLEDSAVYLCASSRTGPQDEQYFGPGTRLTVT.

This clone turned up a few times. This chain joins TRBV19 and TRBJ2-2; D may be TRBD1 (5 bases). The V end was cut by 4 bases, the J end by 0 bases, with 15 bases between. Germline V gives CDR1 LNHDA, CDR2 SQIVND (reference sequence). There are 17 residues in the CDR3. Here the CDR3 DNA reads TGTGCCAGTAGTAGAAGGCCGACAGTCACGAACACCGGGGAGCTGTTTTTT. Protein: CASSRRPTVTNTGELFF.

This clone was seen only once. This rearrangement joins TRBV24-1 to TRBJ2-3, with D unclear. The germline V gene encodes CDR1 KGHDR and CDR2 SFDVKD. The CDR3 extends over 13 amino acids. V lost 6 bases and J 0 bases, leaving 6 bases between the germline ends. In DNA form, the CDR3 reads TGTGCCACCAGTCATTATAGCACAGATACGCAGTATTTT. Its protein is CATSHYSTDTQYF.

The chain employs TRBV5-6 and TRBJ2-3; D uncertain. Germline-derived CDR1 and CDR2 are SGHDT and YYEEEE. The CDR3 contains 15 residues. The V end was cut by 1 base, the J end by 0 bases, with 9 bases between. The CDR3 sequence: CASSLISASTDTQYF. In DNA, the CDR3 is TGTGCCAGCAGCTTGATCAGTGCTAGCACAGATACGCAGTATTTT.

The chain joins TRBV30 to TRBJ1-2, with D unclear. The CDR3 consists of 11 residues. Germline loops: CDR1 GTSNPN, CDR2 SVGIG (reference sequence). Trimming left V 4 bases short and J 1 base short, with 4 bases between. The CDR3 region has the DNA TGTGCCTGGACATATAACTATGGCTACACCTTC. Protein: CAWTYNYGYTF. The variable domain in full, completed from reference TRBV30 and TRBJ1-2, reads SQTIHQWPATLVQPVGSPLSLECTVEGTSNPNLYWYRQAAGRGLQLLFYSVGIGQISSEVPQNLSASRPQDRQFILSSKKLLLSDSGFYLCAWTYNYGYTFGSGTRLTVV.

J is TRBJ1-6 and V is TRBV28, with a tentative D call TRBD1 (6 bases). Deletions cut 4 bases from V and 4 bases from J, with 14 bases between. In germline, CDR1 is MDHEN, CDR2 SYDVKM. The CDR3 totals 16 residues. The CDR3 DNA reads TGTGCCAGCAGTTCCTCCGTGGACAGATATAATTCACCCCTCCACTTT. Protein sequence: CASSSSVDRYNSPLHF.

In DNA form, the CDR3 reads TGTGCCAGCAGCGCAGGGACGGTAAGCAATCAGCCCCAGCATTTT. It codes for CASSAGTVSNQPQHF. The chain is built from TRBV7-3 and TRBJ1-5, with TRBD1 as a possible D gene (5 bases). CDR1 and CDR2 (germline): SGHTA, FQGTGA. V lost 5 bases and J lost 1, with 12 bases in between. This CDR3 spans 15 amino acids. The variable domain in full, with the rest retrieved from reference TRBV7-3 and TRBJ1-5, is GAGVSQTPSNKVTEKGKYVELRCDPISGHTALYWYRQSLGQGPEFLIYFQGTGAADDSGLPNDRFFAVRPEGSVSTLKIQRTERGDSAVYLCASSAGTVSNQPQHFGDGTRLSIL.

The chain joins TRBV27 to TRBJ1-1; weak D call: TRBD1 (6 bases). The CDR3 length is 14 residues. V dropped 6 bases and J dropped 1 base, with 12 bases sitting between them. CDR1 is MNHEY and CDR2 is SMNVEV in the germline V gene (reference sequence). This chain's CDR3 is CASRWVTGNTEAFF. The CDR3 DNA sequence: TGTGCCAGCAGGTGGGTGACAGGGAACACTGAAGCTTTCTTT.

The rearrangement links TRBV5-1 to TRBJ2-1; 8 positions match TRBD1. The J segment lost 3 bases and the V segment lost 7 bases, leaving 24 bases of the junction unmatched. The CDR3 totals 20 residues. The germline gives CDR1 SGHRS, CDR2 YFSETQ. This CDR3 reads CASAGSNRGVGGEGYNEQFF. DNA of the CDR3: TGCGCCAGCGCTGGGTCCAACAGGGGGGTTGGCGGGGAAGGCTACAATGAGCAGTTCTTC. Filled out from reference TRBV5-1 and TRBJ2-1, the complete variable domain reads KAGVTQTPRYLIKTRGQQVTLSCSPISGHRSVSWYQQTPGQGLQFLFEYFSETQRNKGNFPGRFSGRQFSNSRSEMNVSTLELGDSALYLCASAGSNRGVGGEGYNEQFFGPGTRLTVL.

V gene TRBV30 combines with J gene TRBJ1-6; no firm D call. Trimming pared 4 bases from V and 7 bases from J, leaving 11 bases between. This CDR3 contains 13 residues. Germline CDR1 is GTSNPN and CDR2 is SVGIG (reference sequence). The CDR3 region has the DNA TGTGCCTGGACCCTCGCGGGCAATTCACCCCTCCACTTT. Its translation: CAWTLAGNSPLHF.

The gene calls are TRBV3-1 (or the pseudogene TRBV3-2) and TRBJ2-5; no firm D call. Germline V lookup: CDR1 LGHDT, CDR2 YNNKEL (reference sequence). The CDR3 has 17 amino acids. V lost 4 bases to trimming and J lost 5 bases, with 23 bases between them. CDR3 coding DNA: TGTGCCAGCAGCCCTCCGAGACACCAGCCGGAGTGGGAGACCCAGTACTTC. Amino acids: CASSPPRHQPEWETQYF.

V is TRBV2 and J is TRBJ1-1; weak D call: TRBD1 (6 bases). V dropped 8 bases and J dropped 7 bases, with 8 bases sitting between them. Per germline, CDR1 SNHLY and CDR2 FYNNEI. The CDR3 is 10 residues long. Here the CDR3 DNA reads TGTGCCAGCGGAGGGGGTGAAGCTTTCTTT. Translation gives CASGGGEAFF. The whole variable domain, filled in from reference TRBV2 and TRBJ1-1, reads EPEVTQTPSHQVTQMGQEVILRCVPISNHLYFYWYRQILGQKVEFLVSFYNNEISEKSEIFDDQFSVERPDGSNFTLKIRSTKLEDSAMYFCASGGGEAFFGQGTRLTVV.

This chain connects TRBV5-6 to TRBJ1-1; D remains ambiguous. CDR1 is SGHDT and CDR2 is YYEEEE in the germline V gene. The CDR3 runs 13 residues. The ends were cut back, 2 bases at V and 1 base at J, with 6 bases in the middle. CDR3 in DNA: TGTGCCAGCAGCTTTCTTCGGAACACTGAAGCTTTCTTT. Amino acid sequence: CASSFLRNTEAFF.

This chain joins TRBV10-2 and TRBJ2-2, with D maybe TRBD2 (6 bases). Germline loops: CDR1 WSHSY, CDR2 SAAADI. This CDR3 contains 17 residues. V lost 6 bases, J lost 0 bases, and 17 bases lay in between. The CDR3 region has the DNA TGCGCCAGCAGCACACTATCGGGAGTGCCGAACACCGGGGAGCTGTTTTTT. It encodes CASSTLSGVPNTGELFF.

The V call is TRBV27, the J call TRBJ1-5; D ambiguous. This CDR3 is 15 amino acids long. In germline, CDR1 is MNHEY, CDR2 SMNVEV (reference sequence). Trimming took off 7 bases at V and 2 bases at J, with 15 bases between the two ends. DNA for the CDR3: TGTGCCAGCAAACGCCAGTCGGTCGGCAATCAGCCCCAGCATTTT. It codes for CASKRQSVGNQPQHF.

The chain joins TRBV12-5 to TRBJ2-5, with D possibly matching TRBD1 (6 bases). Trimming removed 1 base from V and 1 base from J, with 25 bases in between. The CDR3 consists of 20 residues. Looked up from germline, CDR1 is LGHNT and CDR2 is FRNRAP. The CDR3 DNA follows: TGTGCTAGTGGTTTGGAGCAGAACCACGGACAGACGAGGCTCCAAGAGACCCAGTACTTC. Translating gives CASGLEQNHGQTRLQETQYF.